The 5 T cell receptor beta chains listed next were all sequenced from one sample in a study of blood T cell repertoires in COVID-19. Assay: immunoSEQ multiplex PCR; the TCRdb copy retains only in-frame clones and omits some. The table has roughly 110,000 clones, more than 75% seen once. Sequenced input: peripheral blood. The source is a man between 35 and 55 years old with acute or convalescent COVID-19.

The chain joins TRBV7-9 to TRBJ2-3, with TRBD1 matching 8 bases. Trimming removed 5 bases from V and 5 bases from J; junction bases left unmatched: 6. The CDR3 contains 14 residues. From germline, CDR1 is SEHNR and CDR2 FQNEAQ (reference sequence). The CDR3 bases are TGTGCCAGCAGCCGGGGACAGGCTGAAGATACGCAGTATTTT. This codes for CASSRGQAEDTQYF.

The CDR3 spells CASSSRYVSSYNEQFF. The DNA of the CDR3 is TGTGCCAGCAGCTCGCGCTACGTGAGCTCCTACAATGAGCAGTTCTTC. The chain combines TRBV9 with TRBJ2-1; no clear D. Trimming took off 4 bases at V and 0 bases at J, with 14 bases between the two ends. Germline CDR1 is SGDLS and CDR2 is YYNGEE. The CDR3 consists of 16 residues.

The CDR3 is CASSLTLNTGELFF. CDR3 in DNA: TGCGCCAGCAGCTTGACATTGAACACCGGGGAGCTGTTTTTT. The rearrangement uses TRBV5-1 and TRBJ2-2; D not resolved. The V end was cut by 1 base, the J end by 1 base, with 5 bases between. CDR3 size: 14 residues. The germline V gene encodes CDR1 SGHRS and CDR2 YFSETQ.

This chain joins TRBV6-2 or TRBV6-3 and TRBJ2-7, with 8 bases aligning to TRBD2. V dropped 5 bases and J dropped 3; count of bases not matched to a gene: 3. Germline CDR1 is MNHEY and CDR2 is SVGEGT. CDR3 size: 13 residues. As DNA, the CDR3 is TGTGCCAGCAGTCCGGGGGGGATCTACGAGCAGTACTTC. Translating it yields CASSPGGIYEQYF.

J is TRBJ1-5 and V is TRBV24-1; the D gene is possibly TRBD1 (5 bases). The CDR3 has 15 residues. Germline lookup yields CDR1 KGHDR and CDR2 SFDVKD. The V and J ends lost 6 bases and 3 bases respectively, with 14 bases between them. The DNA of the CDR3 is TGTGCCACCAGTTCGTCCGGGGGATACAATCAGCCCCAGCATTTT. It is translated as CATSSSGGYNQPQHF.